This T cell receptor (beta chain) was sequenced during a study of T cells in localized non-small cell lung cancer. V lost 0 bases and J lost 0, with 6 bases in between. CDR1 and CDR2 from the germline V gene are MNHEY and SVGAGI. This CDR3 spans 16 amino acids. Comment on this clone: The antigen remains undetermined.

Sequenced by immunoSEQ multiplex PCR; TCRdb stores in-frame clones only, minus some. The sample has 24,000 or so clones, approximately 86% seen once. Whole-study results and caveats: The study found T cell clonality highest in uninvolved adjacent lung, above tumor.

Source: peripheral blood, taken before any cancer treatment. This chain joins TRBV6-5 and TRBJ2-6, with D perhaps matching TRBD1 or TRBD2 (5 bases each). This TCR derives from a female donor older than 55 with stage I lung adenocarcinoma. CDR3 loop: CASSYSGPSGANVLTF. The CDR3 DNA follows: TGTGCCAGCAGTTACTCGGGACCCTCTGGGGCCAACGTCCTGACTTTC.